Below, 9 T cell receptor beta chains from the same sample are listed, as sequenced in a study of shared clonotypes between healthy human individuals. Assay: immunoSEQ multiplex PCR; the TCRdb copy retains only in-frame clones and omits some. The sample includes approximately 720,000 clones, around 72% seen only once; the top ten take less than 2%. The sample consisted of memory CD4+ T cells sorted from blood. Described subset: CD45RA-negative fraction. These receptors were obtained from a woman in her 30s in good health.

The CDR3 DNA follows: TGTGCCAGCAGTGAACAGGGGGGGATTATAGGGAACATTCAGTACTTC. Translation: CASSEQGGIIGNIQYF. The rearrangement joins TRBV2 to TRBJ2-4; D is possibly TRBD1 or TRBD2 (7 bases each). Trimming removed 2 bases at V and 7 bases at J, with 18 bases between. CDR1 SNHLY and CDR2 FYNNEI come from the germline V gene. The CDR3 totals 16 residues.

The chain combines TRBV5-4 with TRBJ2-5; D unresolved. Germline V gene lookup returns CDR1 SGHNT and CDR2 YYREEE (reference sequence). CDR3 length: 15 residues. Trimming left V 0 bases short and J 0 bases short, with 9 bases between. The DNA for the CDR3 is TGTGCCAGCAGCTTGGGATCTCAGTACCAAGAGACCCAGTACTTC. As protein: CASSLGSQYQETQYF.

The CDR3 is CASKGGLYYGYTF. Written as DNA, the CDR3 is TGTGCCAGTAAAGGGGGGCTCTACTATGGCTACACCTTC. The chain uses TRBV19 and TRBJ1-2, with TRBD1 as a possible D gene (6 bases). Germline V lookup: CDR1 LNHDA, CDR2 SQIVND (reference sequence). The CDR3 is made up of 13 amino acids. The V gene lost 7 bases and the J gene lost 3 bases, with 12 bases spanning the gap.

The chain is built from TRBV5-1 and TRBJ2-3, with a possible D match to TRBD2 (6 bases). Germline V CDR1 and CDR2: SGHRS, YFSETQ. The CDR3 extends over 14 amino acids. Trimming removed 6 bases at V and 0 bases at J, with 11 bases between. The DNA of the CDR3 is TGCGCCAGCAATAGCGGACTTAGCACAGATACGCAGTATTTT. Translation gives CASNSGLSTDTQYF.

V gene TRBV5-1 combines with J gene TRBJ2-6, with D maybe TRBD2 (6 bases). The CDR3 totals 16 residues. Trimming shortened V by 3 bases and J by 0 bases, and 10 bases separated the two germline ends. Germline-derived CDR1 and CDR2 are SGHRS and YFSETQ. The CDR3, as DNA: TGCGCCAGCAGCTCGGGGGACGGCTCTGGGGCCAACGTCCTGACTTTC. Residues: CASSSGDGSGANVLTF.

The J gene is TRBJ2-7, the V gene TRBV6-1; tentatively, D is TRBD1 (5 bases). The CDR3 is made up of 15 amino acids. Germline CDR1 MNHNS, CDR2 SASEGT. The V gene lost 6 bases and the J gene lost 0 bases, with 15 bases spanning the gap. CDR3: CASSPGQKSSYEQYF. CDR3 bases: TGTGCCAGCAGCCCCGGACAAAAGAGCTCCTACGAGCAGTACTTC.

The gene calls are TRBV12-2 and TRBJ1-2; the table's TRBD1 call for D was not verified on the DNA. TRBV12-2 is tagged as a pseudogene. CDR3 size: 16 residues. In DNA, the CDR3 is TGTGCAAGTCGCTTAGTGGTGTTCACTTATCAGGGAGGCTACACCTTC. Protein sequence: CASRLVVFTYQGGYTF.

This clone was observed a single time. CDR3 region: CASTGPSEETQYF. Here the CDR3 DNA reads TGTGCCAGCACCGGGCCTTCGGAAGAGACCCAGTACTTC. This sequence joins TRBV25-1 and TRBJ2-5; D is ambiguous. The germline V gene has CDR1 MGHDK and CDR2 SYGVNS. The V end lost 7 bases, the J end lost 3 bases, and 12 bases lay between the germline ends. CDR3 length: 13 amino acids. The complete variable domain, with remaining parts taken from reference TRBV25-1 and TRBJ2-5, reads EADIYQTPRYLVIGTGKKITLECSQTMGHDKMYWYQQDPGMELHLIHYSYGVNSTEKGDLSSESTVSRIRTEHFPLTLESARPSHTSQYLCASTGPSEETQYFGPGTRLLVL.

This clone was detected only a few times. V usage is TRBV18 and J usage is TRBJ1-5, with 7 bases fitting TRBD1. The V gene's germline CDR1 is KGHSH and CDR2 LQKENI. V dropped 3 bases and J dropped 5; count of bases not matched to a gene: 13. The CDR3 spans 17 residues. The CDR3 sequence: CASSPADRPLRDQPQHF. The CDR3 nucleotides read TGTGCCAGCTCACCCGCGGACAGGCCCTTAAGAGATCAGCCCCAGCATTTT.